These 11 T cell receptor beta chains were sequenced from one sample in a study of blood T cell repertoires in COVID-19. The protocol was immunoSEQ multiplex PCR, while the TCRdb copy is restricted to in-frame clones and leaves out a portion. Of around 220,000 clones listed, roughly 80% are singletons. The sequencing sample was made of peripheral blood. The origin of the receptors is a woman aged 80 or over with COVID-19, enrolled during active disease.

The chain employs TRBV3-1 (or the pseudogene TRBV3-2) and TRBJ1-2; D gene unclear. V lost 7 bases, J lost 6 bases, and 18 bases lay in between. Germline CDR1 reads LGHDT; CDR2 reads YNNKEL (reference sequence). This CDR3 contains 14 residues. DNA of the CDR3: TGTGCCAGCAAACCCCTGGGAAAGGGAGATGGCTACACCTTC. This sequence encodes CASKPLGKGDGYTF.

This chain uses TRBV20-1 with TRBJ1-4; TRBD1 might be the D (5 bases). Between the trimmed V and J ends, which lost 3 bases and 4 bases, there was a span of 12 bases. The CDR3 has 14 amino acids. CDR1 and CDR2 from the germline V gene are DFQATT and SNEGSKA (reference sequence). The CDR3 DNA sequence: TGCAGTGCTAGTGTCGGGGGAGGTAATGAAAAACTGTTTTTT. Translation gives CSASVGGGNEKLFF.

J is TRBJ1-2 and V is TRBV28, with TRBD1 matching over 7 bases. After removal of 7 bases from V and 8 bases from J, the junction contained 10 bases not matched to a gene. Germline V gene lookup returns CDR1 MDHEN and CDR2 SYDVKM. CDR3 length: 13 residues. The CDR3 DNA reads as TGTGCCAGCACCGGAGAGGGGGCGGGAGGCTACACCTTC. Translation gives CASTGEGAGGYTF.

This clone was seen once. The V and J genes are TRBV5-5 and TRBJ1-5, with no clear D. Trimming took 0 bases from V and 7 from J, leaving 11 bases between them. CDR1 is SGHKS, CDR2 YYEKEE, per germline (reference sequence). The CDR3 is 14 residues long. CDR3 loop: CASSLANVAQPQHF. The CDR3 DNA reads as TGTGCCAGCAGCTTGGCCAACGTCGCGCAGCCCCAGCATTTT.

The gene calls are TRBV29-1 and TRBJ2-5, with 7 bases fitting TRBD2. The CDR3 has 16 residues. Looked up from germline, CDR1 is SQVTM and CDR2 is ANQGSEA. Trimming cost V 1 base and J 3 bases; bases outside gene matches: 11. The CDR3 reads CSVEGQAGSSKETQYF. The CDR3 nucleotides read TGCAGCGTTGAAGGACAAGCGGGGAGTTCTAAAGAGACCCAGTACTTC.

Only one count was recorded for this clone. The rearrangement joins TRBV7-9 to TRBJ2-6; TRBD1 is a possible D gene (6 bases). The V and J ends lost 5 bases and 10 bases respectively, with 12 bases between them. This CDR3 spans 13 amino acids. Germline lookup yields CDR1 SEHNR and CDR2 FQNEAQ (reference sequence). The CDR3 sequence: CASSQQGTNVLTF. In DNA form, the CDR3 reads TGTGCCAGCAGCCAACAGGGTACAAACGTCCTGACTTTC.

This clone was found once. The CDR3 nucleotides are TGTGCCAGCAGCCAATTGGGGGGGAACACTGAAGCTTTCTTT. It translates to CASSQLGGNTEAFF. The chain carries TRBV3-1 (or the pseudogene TRBV3-2) and TRBJ1-1; a possible D gene is TRBD1 (5 bases). The CDR3 consists of 14 residues. In germline, CDR1 is LGHDT, CDR2 YNNKEL (reference sequence). Trimming cost V 2 bases and J 1 base, with 8 bases left between them.

CDR3 sequence: CASSPHEPGGYEQYF. The CDR3 DNA is TGTGCCAGCAGCCCTCACGAACCCGGAGGTTACGAGCAGTACTTC. This sequence joins TRBV9 and TRBJ2-7; a possible D gene is TRBD2 (5 bases). V gave up 4 bases and J gave up 4 bases, with 18 bases separating them. The CDR3 extends over 15 amino acids. The germline CDR1 and CDR2 sequences are SGDLS and YYNGEE.

The CDR3 region has the DNA TGCAGCGTTGCCCGGGGACAGGGGGATGGCTACACCTTC. Its protein is CSVARGQGDGYTF. The V gene is TRBV29-1, the J gene TRBJ1-2, with 11 nucleotides matching TRBD1. The V gene's germline CDR1 is SQVTM and CDR2 ANQGSEA. The CDR3 sequence is 13 residues long. V lost 4 bases to trimming and J lost 6 bases; unmatched junction nucleotides: 4.

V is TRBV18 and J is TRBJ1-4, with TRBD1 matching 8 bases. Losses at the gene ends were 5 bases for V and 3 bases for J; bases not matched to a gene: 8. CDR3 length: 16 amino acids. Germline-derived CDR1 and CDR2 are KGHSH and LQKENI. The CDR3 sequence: CASSFSDRGANEKLFF. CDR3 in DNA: TGTGCCAGCTCATTCTCCGACAGGGGAGCTAATGAAAAACTGTTTTTT.

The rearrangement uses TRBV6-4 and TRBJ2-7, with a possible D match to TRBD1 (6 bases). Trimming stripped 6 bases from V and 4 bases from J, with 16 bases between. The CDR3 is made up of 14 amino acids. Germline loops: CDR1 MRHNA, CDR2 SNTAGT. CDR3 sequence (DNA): TGTGCCAGCAGAAAACAGGGCCCGCTGTACGAGCAGTACTTC. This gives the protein CASRKQGPLYEQYF.